The rows below give T cell receptor beta chains drawn from one sample of a study of CD8+CD57+ T cells in acquired aplastic anemia. TCRdb re-derived calls from the reads in MiXCR, one entry per CDR3 protein. The sample yields about 180,000 distinct CDR3 sequences, just over 45% seen once. Sequencing was done on a sample of sorted CD4+, CD8+, or CD8+CD57+ T cells (not recorded which) from PBMCs. The source of these receptors is a human donor in good health. CDR3s include the opening cysteine and the closing phenylalanine or tryptophan. D genes are given only for firm matches.

CDR3aa,d_gene,v_gene,j_gene
CASSFGGGDYEQYF,TRBD2,TRBV12-3/TRBV12-4,TRBJ2-7
CASRTGTGVPDTQYF,TRBD1,TRBV2,TRBJ2-3
CAWSAERSNYGYTF,-,TRBV30,TRBJ1-2
CAIGGLAGTGELFF,TRBD2,TRBV10-3,TRBJ2-2
CSVARLEGRETQYF,-,TRBV29-1,TRBJ2-5
CASRNQDKGYTEAFF,-,TRBV6-6,TRBJ1-1
CASSLGLARAADTQYF,TRBD2,TRBV12-3/TRBV12-4,TRBJ2-3
CSARMAGSYEQYF,-,TRBV20-1,TRBJ2-7
CATSGKGANQPQHF,TRBD1,TRBV24-1,TRBJ1-5
CASSVRTGGLDNEQFF,TRBD2,TRBV9,TRBJ2-1
CASSPVVGAYEQYF,-,TRBV7-9,TRBJ2-7
CANSQRYETQYF,-,TRBV14,TRBJ2-5
CASSAPGQGGQPQHF,TRBD1,TRBV4-1,TRBJ1-5
CATEGGDTQYF,-,TRBV24-1,TRBJ2-3
CASSFGTGASYEQYF,TRBD1,TRBV19,TRBJ2-7
CSASPTNFVQYF,-,TRBV20-1,TRBJ2-7
CASSLGAGGRTDTQYF,TRBD2,TRBV5-1,TRBJ2-3
CSVRDPNQPQHF,-,TRBV29-1,TRBJ1-5
CASTLGTINYGYTF,-,TRBV5-6,TRBJ1-2
CASSPSGTAIIVQPQHF,TRBD1,TRBV6-2/TRBV6-3,TRBJ1-5
CASGKVIRSGANVLTF,-,TRBV6-5,TRBJ2-6
CSADGTSQTYEQYF,TRBD2,TRBV29-1,TRBJ2-7
CASSSWTGDGYTF,TRBD1,TRBV7-9,TRBJ1-2
CASSPPTGQGGGYTF,TRBD1,TRBV9,TRBJ1-2
CASSYSKASVNQPQHF,-,TRBV6-5,TRBJ1-5